This T cell receptor beta chain emerged from a study of spatial heterogeneity in lung cancer. Turning to the study itself: Among detected sequences, beta-chain ones consistently exceeded alpha-chain ones in number. Across the raw uncorrected reads, a unique TCR and UMI combination was observed, on average, more than ten times. Regarding the study as a whole: The appearance of ubiquitous expanded tumor TCRs in blood was greater at resection than follow-up.

Regarding this clonotype: The antigen is unknown.

MiXCR, applied by TCRdb to the 5' RACE reads, yields one record per CDR3 protein. The table records 75,000 to 85,000 distinct CDR3 sequences, approximately 20% of them present only once. Time point described: sample taken at primary tumor resection. Unsorted whole RNA of tumor, nontumor lung or frozen PBMC was sequenced. The donors comprised around 76 untreated early-stage non-small cell lung cancer patients. The ends lost 4 bases at V and 7 bases at J; junction bases unmatched: 4. Germline loops: CDR1 SGHTA, CDR2 FQGNSA. There are 14 residues in the CDR3. Source: PBMCs, taken at surgery. The chain combines TRBV7-2 with TRBJ1-5; 10 nucleotides match TRBD1. The TCR was taken from a male donor with early-stage non-small cell lung cancer. The CDR3: CASSSGQGEQPQHF. CDR3 DNA sequence: TGTGCCAGCAGCTCCGGACAGGGGGAACAGCCCCAGCATTTT.